This T cell receptor (beta chain) appears in the sequencing data of a study of human T cells and chemical hapten exposure. Study details: Slight differences in pooled library volume were the main source of varying TCR yields across samples.

Study results and caveats: Donors had alopecia, so their immune response may differ from healthy people's.

For the library, individual cDNA molecules each received unique molecular identifiers. Original data processing: Sampled TCR counts reached a median of approximately 94,000 per sample, with values ranging from roughly 20,000 to 700,000. MiXCR, run by TCRdb on the RACE reads, gives a single entry per CDR3 protein. The V and J calls shown here were made by TCRdb, not taken from the authors' results. The sample records tens of thousands of distinct CDR3 sequences, around 9.3% being singletons. Time point in this sample: patch test 1, 2 weeks after DPC sensitization. Treatment reported: therapeutic diphenylcyclopropenone sensitization with weekly scalp DPC. As concerns this clonotype: Its specificity is not known.

From germline, CDR1 is SGHRS and CDR2 YFSETQ. V was cut by 0 bases and J by 6 bases, with 11 bases left in between. This CDR3 comprises 14 residues. The TCR was taken from a woman in her forties with alopecia areata. Some clones in this sample may be carry-over from other donors' samples. The chain joins TRBV5-1 to TRBJ2-3, with D perhaps matching TRBD1 (5 bases). Source: whole blood, taken in connection with sensitization to the hapten diphenylcyclopropenone (DPC). DNA for the CDR3: TGCGCCAGCAGCTTGGGCACAGGTGCCGATACGCAGTATTTT. Translated: CASSLGTGADTQYF.